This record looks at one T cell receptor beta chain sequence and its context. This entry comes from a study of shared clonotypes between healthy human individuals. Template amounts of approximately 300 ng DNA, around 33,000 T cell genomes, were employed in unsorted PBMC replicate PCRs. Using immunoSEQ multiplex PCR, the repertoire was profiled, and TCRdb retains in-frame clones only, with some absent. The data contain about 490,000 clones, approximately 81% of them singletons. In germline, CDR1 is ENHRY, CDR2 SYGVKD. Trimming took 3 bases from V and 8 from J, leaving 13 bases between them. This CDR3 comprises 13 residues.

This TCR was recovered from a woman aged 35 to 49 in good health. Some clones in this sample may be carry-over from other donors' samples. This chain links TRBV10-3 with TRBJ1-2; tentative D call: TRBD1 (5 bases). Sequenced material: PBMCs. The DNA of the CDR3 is TGTGCCATCAGTGAAGGGGCCGAAAAAGGCTACACCTTC. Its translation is CAISEGAEKGYTF.